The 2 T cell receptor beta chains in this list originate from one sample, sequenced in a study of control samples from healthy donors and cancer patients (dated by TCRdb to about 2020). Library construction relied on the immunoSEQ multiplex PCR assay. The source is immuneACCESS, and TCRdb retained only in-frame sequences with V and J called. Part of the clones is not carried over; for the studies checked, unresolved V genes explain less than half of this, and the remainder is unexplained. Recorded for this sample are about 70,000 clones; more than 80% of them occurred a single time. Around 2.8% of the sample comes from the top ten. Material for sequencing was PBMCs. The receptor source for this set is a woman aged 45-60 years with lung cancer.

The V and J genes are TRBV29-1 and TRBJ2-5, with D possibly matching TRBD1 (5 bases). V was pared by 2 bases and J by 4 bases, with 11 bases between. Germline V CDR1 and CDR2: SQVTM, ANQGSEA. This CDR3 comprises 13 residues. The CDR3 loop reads CSVEQGMIETQYF. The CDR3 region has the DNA TGCAGCGTTGAACAGGGAATGATAGAGACCCAGTACTTC.

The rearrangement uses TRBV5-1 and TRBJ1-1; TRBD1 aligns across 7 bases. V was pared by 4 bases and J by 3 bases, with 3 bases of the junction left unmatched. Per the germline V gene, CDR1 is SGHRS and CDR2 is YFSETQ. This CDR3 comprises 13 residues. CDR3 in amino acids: CASSNDRDTEAFF. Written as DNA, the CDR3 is TGCGCCAGCAGCAACGACAGGGACACTGAAGCTTTCTTT.